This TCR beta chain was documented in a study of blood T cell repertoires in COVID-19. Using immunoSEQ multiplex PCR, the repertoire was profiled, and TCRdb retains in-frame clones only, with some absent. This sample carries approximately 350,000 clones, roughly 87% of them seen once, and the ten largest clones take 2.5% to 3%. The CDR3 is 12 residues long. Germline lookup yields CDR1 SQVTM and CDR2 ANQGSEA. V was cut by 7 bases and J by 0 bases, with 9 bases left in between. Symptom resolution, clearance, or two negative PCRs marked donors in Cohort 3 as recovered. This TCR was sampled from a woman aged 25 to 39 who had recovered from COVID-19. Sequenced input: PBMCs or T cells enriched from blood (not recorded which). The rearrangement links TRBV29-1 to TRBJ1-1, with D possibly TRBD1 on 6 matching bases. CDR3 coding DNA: TGCAGCGGAGACAGGCTGAACACTGAAGCTTTCTTT. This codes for CSGDRLNTEAFF.